The present entry profiles one T cell receptor beta chain with its context. Primers: 60 Vbeta forward and 13 Jbeta reverse. The method was immunoSEQ multiplex PCR; TCRdb's version includes in-frame clones alone and lacks a portion of them. The sample carries approximately 130,000 clones, 65% to 85% recorded once. This record belongs to a study of cytomegalovirus exposure and HLA in healthy donors. The CDR3 contains 14 residues. Looked up from germline, CDR1 is SGHTA and CDR2 is FQGNSA. V dropped 3 bases and J dropped 5 bases, with 10 bases sitting between them. The sequenced material came from PBMCs. The genes are TRBV7-2 and TRBJ2-2; D possibly corresponds to TRBD1 (5 bases). The receptor's source is a man aged 45-65 years in good health and CMV-seronegative. The CDR3 reads CASSLGRVTGELFF. The DNA for the CDR3 is TGTGCCAGCAGCTTGGGCAGGGTAACCGGGGAGCTGTTTTTT.